The T cell receptor beta chain described here comes from a study of human T cells and chemical hapten exposure. Germline-derived CDR1 and CDR2 are LNHDA and SQIVND (reference sequence). CDR3 length equals 14 residues. Trimming took 4 bases from V and 5 from J, leaving 12 bases between them. This clonotype was found many times. MiXCR was run by TCRdb on the RACE reads, yielding one entry per CDR3 protein. The sample has fewer than 45,000 distinct CDR3 sequences, about a tenth seen once. Sample time point: pre-sensitization, week 0. Treatment given: therapeutic diphenylcyclopropenone sensitization with weekly scalp DPC. Unseparated into fractions, whole blood served as the source from which total RNA was extracted.

The rearrangement links TRBV19 to TRBJ1-5; D possibly corresponds to TRBD1 (5 bases). This sample comprised whole blood, obtained in connection with sensitization to the hapten diphenylcyclopropenone (DPC). The TCR was taken from a man aged 50 to 59 with alopecia areata. Some clones in this sample may be carry-over from other donors' samples. CDR3 loop: CASSTQGEDQPQHF. CDR3 nucleotide sequence: TGTGCCAGTAGTACCCAGGGAGAGGATCAGCCCCAGCATTTT.